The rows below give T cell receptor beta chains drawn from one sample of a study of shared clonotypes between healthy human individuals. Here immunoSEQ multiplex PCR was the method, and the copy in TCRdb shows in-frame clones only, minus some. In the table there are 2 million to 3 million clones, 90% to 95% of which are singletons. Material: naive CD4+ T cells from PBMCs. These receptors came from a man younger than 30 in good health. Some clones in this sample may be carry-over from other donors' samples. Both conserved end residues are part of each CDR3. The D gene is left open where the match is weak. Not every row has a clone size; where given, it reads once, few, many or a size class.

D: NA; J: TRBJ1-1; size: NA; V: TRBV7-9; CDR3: CASSPRGTGRNTEAFF; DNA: TGTGCCAGCAGCCCCAGGGGAACAGGGCGGAACACTGAAGCTTTCTTT
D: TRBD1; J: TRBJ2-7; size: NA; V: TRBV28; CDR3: CASSSGQAHEQYF; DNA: TGTGCCAGCAGCTCAGGACAGGCCCACGAGCAGTACTTC
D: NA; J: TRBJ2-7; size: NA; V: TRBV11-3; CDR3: CASSFGQHYEQYF; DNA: TGTGCCAGCAGCTTCGGGCAGCACTACGAGCAGTACTTC
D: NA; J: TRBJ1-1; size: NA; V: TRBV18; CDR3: CASSPRFVGQQTNTEAFF; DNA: TGTGCCAGCTCACCCCGTTTCGTCGGACAGCAAACGAACACTGAAGCTTTCTTT
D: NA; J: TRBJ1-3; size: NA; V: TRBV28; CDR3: CASTTRVGGSGNTIYF; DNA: TGTGCCAGCACCACCCGTGTAGGGGGCTCTGGAAACACCATATATTTT
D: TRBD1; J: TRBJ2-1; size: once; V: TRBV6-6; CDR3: CASRDREEFF; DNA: TGTGCCAGCAGGGACAGGGAAGAGTTCTTC
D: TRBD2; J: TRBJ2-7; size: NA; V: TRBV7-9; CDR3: CASSLGSGGNEQYF; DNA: TGTGCCAGCAGCTTAGGGAGCGGGGGCAACGAGCAGTACTTC
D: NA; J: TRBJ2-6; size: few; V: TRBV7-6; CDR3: CASSLSGSGANVLTF; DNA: TGTGCCAGCAGCCTTAGCGGTTCTGGGGCCAACGTCCTGACTTTC
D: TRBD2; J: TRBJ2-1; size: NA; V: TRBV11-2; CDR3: CASSLDRGLAGGYLFF; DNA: TGTGCCAGCAGCTTAGATCGAGGACTAGCGGGAGGATATCTGTTCTTC
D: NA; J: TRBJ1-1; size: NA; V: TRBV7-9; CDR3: CASSWGSTEAFF; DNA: TGTGCCAGCTCCTGGGGGAGCACTGAAGCTTTCTTT
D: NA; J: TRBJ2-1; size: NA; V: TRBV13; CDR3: CASSPPPGLQGEQFF; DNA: TGTGCCAGCAGCCCCCCTCCTGGACTACAGGGTGAGCAGTTCTTC
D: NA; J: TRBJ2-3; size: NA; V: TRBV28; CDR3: CASSPAYTQYF; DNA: TGTGCCAGCAGTCCCGCTTATACGCAGTATTTT
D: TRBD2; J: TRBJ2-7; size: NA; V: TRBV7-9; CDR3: CASSSSGSSYEQYF; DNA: TGTGCCAGCAGCAGTAGCGGGAGCTCCTACGAGCAGTACTTC
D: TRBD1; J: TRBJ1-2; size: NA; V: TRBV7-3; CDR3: CASSLTGQGGYTF; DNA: TGTGCCAGCAGCTTAACGGGACAGGGAGGCTACACCTTC
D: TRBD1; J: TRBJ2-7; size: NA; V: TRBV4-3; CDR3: CASSQDLEDRGYEQYF; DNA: TGCGCCAGCAGCCAAGATCTTGAGGACAGGGGATACGAGCAGTACTTC
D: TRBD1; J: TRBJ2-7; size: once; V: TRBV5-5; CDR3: CASQGYGTGIASYEQYF; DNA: TGTGCCAGCCAAGGGTATGGGACAGGGATTGCTTCCTACGAGCAGTACTTC
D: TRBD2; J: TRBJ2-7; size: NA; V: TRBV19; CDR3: CASSPSSLAGREQYF; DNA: TGTGCCAGTAGTCCCTCCTCACTAGCGGGCAGAGAGCAGTACTTC
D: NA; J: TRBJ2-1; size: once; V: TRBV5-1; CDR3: CASSFHRASYNEQFF; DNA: TGCGCCAGCAGCTTCCACAGGGCATCCTACAATGAGCAGTTCTTC
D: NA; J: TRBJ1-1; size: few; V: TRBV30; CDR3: CAWSVRGNTEAFF; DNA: TGTGCCTGGAGTGTTCGAGGGAACACTGAAGCTTTCTTT
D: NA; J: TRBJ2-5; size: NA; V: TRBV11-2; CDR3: CASSPAETQYF; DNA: TGTGCCAGCAGCCCAGCAGAGACCCAGTACTTC
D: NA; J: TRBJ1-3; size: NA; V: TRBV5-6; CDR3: CASSLGRVNTIYF; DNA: TGTGCCAGCAGCTTGGGCAGGGTGAACACCATATATTTT